Below, 11 T cell receptor beta chains from the same sample are listed, as sequenced in a study of blood T cell repertoires in COVID-19. Using immunoSEQ multiplex PCR, the repertoire was profiled, and TCRdb retains in-frame clones only, with some absent. The sample has approximately 170,000 clones, 65% to 85% seen once. What was sequenced was PBMCs or T cells enriched from blood (not recorded which). These receptors came from a man aged 40-50 years who had recovered from COVID-19.

The CDR3 DNA follows: TGTGCCAGCAGGGCGGAGGAAAACTATGGCTACACCTTC. Translating it yields CASRAEENYGYTF. This rearrangement joins TRBV6-5 to TRBJ1-2; unclear D gene. Trimming removed 6 bases from V and 2 bases from J, with 10 bases in between. The CDR3 runs 13 residues. Germline CDR1 MNHEY, CDR2 SVGAGI.

This clone was found once. The genes are TRBV13 and TRBJ2-2; TRBD2 matches 9 bases. V lost 5 bases to trimming and J lost 6 bases; unmatched junction nucleotides: 10. The germline gives CDR1 PRHDT, CDR2 FYEKMQ (reference sequence). The CDR3 is 16 residues long. CDR3 loop: CASSQGGGAIAGELFF. The CDR3 nucleotides are TGTGCCAGCAGCCAAGGCGGGGGGGCGATTGCCGGGGAGCTGTTTTTT.

This sequence joins TRBV6-5 and TRBJ2-2; D remains ambiguous. This CDR3 is 15 amino acids long. Germline CDR1 is MNHEY and CDR2 is SVGAGI. The V and J ends lost 5 bases and 0 bases respectively, with 10 bases between them. The CDR3 protein is CASSRYPANTGELFF. DNA for the CDR3: TGTGCCAGCAGTCGGTACCCGGCGAACACCGGGGAGCTGTTTTTT.

The V and J genes are TRBV2 and TRBJ2-3, with TRBD2 matching over 10 bases. V was pared by 5 bases and J by 4 bases, with 6 bases of the junction left unmatched. Germline V gene sequence: CDR1 SNHLY, CDR2 FYNNEI. CDR3 length equals 15 residues. The CDR3 spells CASSPSGGRADTQYF. CDR3 sequence (DNA): TGTGCCAGCAGTCCTAGCGGGGGCCGGGCAGATACGCAGTATTTT. Full variable domain (rest looked up from reference TRBV2 and TRBJ2-3): EPEVTQTPSHQVTQMGQEVILRCVPISNHLYFYWYRQILGQKVEFLVSFYNNEISEKSEIFDDQFSVERPDGSNFTLKIRSTKLEDSAMYFCASSPSGGRADTQYFGPGTRLTVL.

This rearrangement joins TRBV4-2 to TRBJ1-2; D unclear. The CDR3 has 12 residues. The V gene's germline CDR1 is LGHNA and CDR2 YNFKEQ. V gave up 2 bases and J gave up 7 bases, with 8 bases separating them. As DNA, the CDR3 is TGTGCCAGCAGCCAATTCCAGTCTGGCTACACCTTC. This codes for CASSQFQSGYTF.

The V and J genes are TRBV7-2 and TRBJ2-5; D might be TRBD2 (7 bases). V was shortened by 3 bases and J by 5 bases, with 16 bases between the two germline ends. From germline, CDR1 is SGHTA and CDR2 FQGNSA. The CDR3 loop spans 15 amino acids. The CDR3 spells CASSFQWGGEETQYF. For the CDR3, the DNA is TGTGCCAGCAGCTTCCAGTGGGGGGGCGAGGAGACCCAGTACTTC.

The rearrangement uses TRBV2 and TRBJ1-2, with D perhaps TRBD1 (6 bases). The CDR3 totals 13 residues. Between the trimmed V and J ends, which lost 11 bases and 2 bases, there was a span of 15 bases. Germline CDR1 and CDR2: SNHLY and FYNNEI. Here the CDR3 reads CAGRPGVNYGYTF. The CDR3 DNA is TGTGCCGGCCGACCAGGGGTCAACTATGGCTACACCTTC.

The V gene is TRBV19, the J gene TRBJ2-3, with TRBD1 as a possible D gene (6 bases). This CDR3 spans 16 amino acids. The V gene lost 2 bases and the J gene lost 0 bases, with 12 bases spanning the gap. Germline V gene sequence: CDR1 LNHDA, CDR2 SQIVND (reference sequence). The DNA for the CDR3 is TGTGCCAGTAGTATATCCCCAGGGGTTAGCACAGATACGCAGTATTTT. Protein product: CASSISPGVSTDTQYF.

The gene calls are TRBV18 and TRBJ1-1, with 7 positions matching TRBD1. Germline CDR1 KGHSH, CDR2 LQKENI. CDR3 length: 15 amino acids. V lost 0 bases, J lost 6 bases, and 7 bases stayed unmatched. The CDR3 here is CASSPPVGGRAEAFF. CDR3 nucleotides: TGTGCCAGCTCACCACCTGTAGGGGGCAGGGCTGAAGCTTTCTTT.

V and J are TRBV5-1 and TRBJ1-3; D is perhaps TRBD1 (6 bases). CDR3 length: 16 amino acids. Germline V gene lookup returns CDR1 SGHRS and CDR2 YFSETQ. Trimming cost V 4 bases and J 4 bases, with 18 bases left between them. The CDR3 sequence: CASSLTHGGQGNTIYF. Written as DNA, the CDR3 is TGCGCCAGCAGCCTAACTCACGGGGGGCAAGGAAACACCATATATTTT.

The chain employs TRBV25-1 and TRBJ2-3, with D maybe TRBD2 (7 bases). Germline V gene sequence: CDR1 MGHDK, CDR2 SYGVNS. V shed 2 bases and J shed 4 bases, with 10 bases lying between them. The CDR3 length is 14 residues. CDR3 loop: CASSERGGPDTQYF. The CDR3 region has the DNA TGTGCCAGCAGTGAAAGGGGGGGGCCAGATACGCAGTATTTT.